Described below is a single TCR beta chain sequence and its context. This clone's antigen is unknown. Nothing much larger sits one base from this clone, and base qualities are not available. The entry originates in a study of blood T cell repertoires in COVID-19 (dated by TCRdb to 2020 to 2022). About the investigation overall: Samples covering the acute and convalescent phases of COVID-19 were provided by collaborators in the United States, Italy and Spain. The material from the prospective study consisted of cDNA or gDNA derived from T cells, B-cell-depleted T cells, or PBMCs. A de-identified subject ID, COVID-19 status, age in years and sex were almost always included in the sample metadata. The samples were drawn from two sources: the first 160 participants of the ongoing ImmuneRACE study, and 1,000 to 1,500 subjects contributed by 6 global collaborators. The repertoires were released in a freely available public database meant as a resource for research on the immune response to SARS-CoV-2. Where available, HLA class I and class II types were obtained from metadata supplied by the sample provider rather than from assay-based typing. The dataset comprised deeply sampled blood TCRbeta repertoires from subjects exposed to, actively infected with, or recovered from COVID-19.

What the study reported, not specific to this receptor: Clinical and demographic metadata were provided uncurated, with the amount varying by source and participant.

TCRbeta CDR3 regions were amplified from genomic DNA using the immunoSEQ Assay, a bias-controlled multiplex PCR. On the study's bioinformatics: Within the assay, amplification of reference gene primers was used to estimate how many nucleated cells each sample contained. Sequence reads were collapsed and filtered to measure the absolute abundance of every unique TCRbeta CDR3 rearrangement. For each sample, productive Simpson clonality was calculated as the square root of Simpson's diversity index over productive rearrangements. TCRdb took this table from immuneACCESS and kept in-frame rearrangements with V and J called. Such tables lack part of the clones; where checked against another copy, unresolved V genes explain under half of the gap, and the rest is unexplained. Clone size and V and J calls were adopted from that table, with D and trimming inferred from the DNA. The sample table records some 250,000 clones; 65% to 85% of these occur just once. The leading ten clones occupy 4.5% to 6.5% of the sample.

Trimming leaves V shorter by 4 bases and J shorter by 10 bases, with the junction holding 14 bases beyond the gene matches. Its CDR3 holds 16 amino acids, cysteine through phenylalanine. The sequence is cut down to CDR3 DNA, 48 bases in frame from base 1. CDR1 and CDR2 (MNHEY, SMNVEV) derive from the germline V gene (reference sequence). Each collaborating institution followed its own protocols to collect whole blood in K2EDTA tubes. Collaborator samples were shipped for TCRbeta analysis as frozen whole blood, isolated PBMCs, or DNA extracted from either sample type. The specimen was peripheral blood. The chain is made from TRBV27 and TRBJ2-1, with 9 bases matching TRBD2. The TCR originated in an elderly man with acute or convalescent COVID-19. The CDR3 reads CASSSPTSGLGGEQFF. The bases are TGTGCCAGCAGTTCCCCGACTAGCGGCCTTGGAGGGGAGCAGTTCTTC.